This T cell receptor (beta chain) derives from a study of Graves' ophthalmopathy and Graves' hyperthyroidism. RNA transcripts served as template for amplifying TCR beta CDR3 sequences. HTBI primers primed a first-round RT-PCR, and a second-round multiplex PCR followed. TCRdb itself ran the multiplex PCR reads through MiXCR, one entry per CDR3 protein. Among fewer than 350,000 distinct CDR3 sequences, about a sixth were seen once, and the ten largest hold around 12%. Study results and caveats: The authors also found most expanded thyroid clonotypes above 0.001 frequency in blood.

The CDR3 contains 14 residues. The trim removed 5 bases at V and 5 bases at J, leaving 9 bases unmatched. Germline lookup yields CDR1 MDHEN and CDR2 SYDVKM. Note on this clonotype: Its target is not known.

The chain is built from TRBV28 and TRBJ2-7, with 7 positions matching TRBD1. Material: peripheral blood. This clonotype originated in an adult man with Graves' ophthalmopathy. CDR3 DNA: TGTGCCAGCAGTGGGGACAGTAAAGGCCACGAGCAGTACTTC. Translating it yields CASSGDSKGHEQYF.